The 24 T cell receptor beta chains presented below share a single source sample, sequenced in a study of blood T cell repertoires in COVID-19. The data were produced by immunoSEQ multiplex PCR, yet TCRdb's version contains in-frame clones alone and is incomplete. The table lists over 200,000 clones, 84% of them singletons. Sequenced: peripheral blood. The origin of the receptors is a woman aged 50 to 60 with active or convalescent COVID-19.

The rearrangement joins TRBV7-6 to TRBJ2-5; D ambiguous. Per germline, CDR1 SGHVS and CDR2 FNYEAQ. The V gene lost 5 bases and the J gene lost 4 bases, with 23 bases spanning the gap. The CDR3 covers 17 residues. The CDR3: CASSRDSPGALGETQYF. The CDR3 region has the DNA TGTGCCAGCAGCCGAGACTCCCCTGGAGCCCTGGGAGAGACCCAGTACTTC.

This clone has only a few counts. The chain carries TRBV5-6 and TRBJ2-1; 12 bases align to TRBD2. CDR3 length equals 17 residues. V shed 5 bases and J 7 bases; nucleotides not matched to a gene: 13. The germline V gene has CDR1 SGHDT and CDR2 YYEEEE. Written as DNA, the CDR3 is TGTGCCAGCAGGTATCGGACTAGCGGGATGTCGGGAAATGAGCAGTTCTTC. Translating gives CASRYRTSGMSGNEQFF.

This clone showed up just once. The gene calls are TRBV21-1 and TRBJ1-6. TRBV21-1 is an annotated pseudogene. The length of the CDR3 is 16 residues. The CDR3 DNA reads as TGTGCCAGCAGCAGGTTCCTAAGCCGGAGAGGATCACCCCTCCACTTT. Protein product: CASSRFLSRRGSPLHF.

This chain uses TRBV7-2 with TRBJ2-7; D is perhaps TRBD2 (6 bases). Looked up from germline, CDR1 is SGHTA and CDR2 is FQGNSA. V dropped 5 bases and J dropped 5 bases, with 16 bases sitting between them. CDR3 size: 14 residues. Written as DNA, the CDR3 is TGTGCCAGCAGCCCCCCCGGGAGCAGGAACGAGCAGTACTTC. Translation gives CASSPPGSRNEQYF.

This chain links TRBV14 with TRBJ1-1; no definite D call. With 2 bases removed from V and 2 bases from J, the gap between germline ends came to 9 bases. This CDR3 spans 14 amino acids. Germline CDR1 is SGHDN and CDR2 is FVKESK. The CDR3 protein is CASSQQRGNTEAFF. As DNA, the CDR3 is TGTGCCAGCAGCCAACAAAGAGGCAACACTGAAGCTTTCTTT.

The chain couples TRBV27 to TRBJ2-6; 7 nucleotides agree with TRBD1. V was clipped by 4 bases and J by 0 bases; unmatched bases: 9. CDR1 is MNHEY, CDR2 SMNVEV, per germline (reference sequence). This CDR3 has 18 amino acids. CDR3 coding DNA: TGTGCCAGCAGTTACCGGGACAGTTCGTTCTCTGGGGCCAACGTCCTGACTTTC. This encodes CASSYRDSSFSGANVLTF.

The chain recombines TRBV6-6 with TRBJ1-2; 10 bases match TRBD1. The CDR3 totals 14 residues. Germline CDR1 and CDR2: MNHNY and SVGAGI (reference sequence). The J segment lost 1 base and the V segment lost 6 bases, leaving 2 bases of the junction unmatched. CDR3: CASSRTGGNYGYTF. The DNA for the CDR3 is TGTGCCAGCAGCCGGACAGGGGGTAACTATGGCTACACCTTC.

The chain is built from TRBV20-1 and TRBJ1-1; D unclear. V lost 5 bases, J lost 6 bases, and 7 bases lay in between. CDR1 and CDR2 from the germline V gene are DFQATT and SNEGSKA (reference sequence). There are 10 residues in the CDR3. The DNA for the CDR3 is TGCAGTGCTGAGTTCGCTGAAGCTTTCTTT. It yields the protein CSAEFAEAFF.

The rearrangement joins TRBV12-5 to TRBJ2-2, with TRBD2 matching 9 bases. The J segment lost 9 bases and the V segment lost 3 bases, leaving 14 bases of the junction unmatched. The V gene's germline CDR1 is LGHNT and CDR2 FRNRAP. This CDR3 region has 17 residues. CDR3 protein: CASGFLAGGNRTRELFF. The DNA for the CDR3 is TGTGCTAGTGGTTTTTTGGCGGGGGGGAATAGGACCAGGGAGCTGTTTTTT.

The chain recombines TRBV5-1 with TRBJ2-7; TRBD1 might be the D (6 bases). The CDR3 consists of 14 residues. Between the trimmed V and J ends, which lost 4 bases and 4 bases, there was a span of 15 bases. Germline values: CDR1 SGHRS, CDR2 YFSETQ. CDR3 coding DNA: TGCGCCAGCAGCATAAGGGACCAGGGGTACGAGCAGTACGTC. Protein product: CASSIRDQGYEQYV.

V is TRBV5-1 and J is TRBJ1-1, with D perhaps TRBD1 (6 bases). V was clipped by 0 bases and J by 3 bases, with 15 bases between them. CDR1 is SGHRS and CDR2 is YFSETQ in the germline V gene. CDR3 length: 16 amino acids. CDR3 amino acids: CASSLGRVGQYTEAFF. CDR3 nucleotide sequence: TGCGCCAGCAGCTTGGGGCGCGTCGGACAGTACACTGAAGCTTTCTTT.

The chain couples TRBV5-5 to TRBJ2-2; 14 bases match TRBD2. J was trimmed by 7 bases and V by 3 bases; bases with no gene match: 5. Germline assignment: CDR1 SGHKS and CDR2 YYEKEE (reference sequence). The CDR3 totals 16 residues. CDR3 DNA: TGTGCCAGCAGCTGGGGGACTAGCGGGAGTATCGGGGAGCTGTTTTTT. Translating it yields CASSWGTSGSIGELFF. Variable domain in full (rest from reference TRBV5-5 and TRBJ2-2): DAGVTQSPTHLIKTRGQQVTLRCSPISGHKSVSWYQQVLGQGPQFIFQYYEKEERGRGNFPDRFSARQFPNYSSELNVNALLLGDSALYLCASSWGTSGSIGELFFGEGSRLTVL.

This sequence joins TRBV5-1 and TRBJ1-1, with a possible D match to TRBD1 (5 bases). Germline lookup yields CDR1 SGHRS and CDR2 YFSETQ. V lost 1 base to trimming and J lost 10 bases, with 17 bases between them. CDR3 length: 14 residues. In DNA form, the CDR3 reads TGCGCCAGCAGCTTGTCATGGGGGGAGGTTAGAGCTTTCTTT. Amino acid sequence: CASSLSWGEVRAFF.

This rearrangement joins TRBV5-1 to TRBJ2-1, with 9 bases identical to TRBD1. The V segment lost 4 bases and the J segment 15 bases; nucleotides outside the gene matches: 8. The CDR3 spans 12 residues. Per the germline V gene, CDR1 is SGHRS and CDR2 is YFSETQ. In DNA form, the CDR3 reads TGCGCCAGCAGCGGTACAGGGGGCCCTGCGTTCTTC. It is translated as CASSGTGGPAFF.

This chain joins TRBV5-4 and TRBJ2-5; 12 nucleotides line up with TRBD2. The V gene's germline CDR1 is SGHNT and CDR2 YYREEE (reference sequence). The CDR3 spans 16 residues. The V gene end was trimmed by 4 bases and the J gene end by 3 bases; junction bases not matched to a gene: 7. CDR3 loop: CASSRGASGGEETQYF. In DNA form, the CDR3 reads TGTGCCAGCAGCCGGGGAGCTAGCGGGGGGGAAGAGACCCAGTACTTC.

V and J are TRBV27 and TRBJ1-5; 9 bases are shared with TRBD1. V trimming: 5 bases; J trimming: 12 bases; junction bases outside the gene matches: 17. Per germline, CDR1 MNHEY and CDR2 SMNVEV (reference sequence). This CDR3 region has 16 residues. The CDR3 DNA reads as TGTGCCAGCAGTACCTACCCGGGACAGGGAATGGGGCACCAGCATTTT. Translated: CASSTYPGQGMGHQHF.

The chain joins TRBV18 to TRBJ2-1; no clear D gene. Trimming left V 2 bases short and J 7 bases short, with 9 bases between. The CDR3 is 13 amino acids. The germline V gene has CDR1 KGHSH and CDR2 LQKENI. Written as DNA, the CDR3 is TGTGCCAGCTCACCAAACAGCATTAATGAGCAGTTCTTC. Translated: CASSPNSINEQFF.

This clone was counted only a few times. This chain uses TRBV29-1 with TRBJ1-2, with D possibly matching TRBD1 (5 bases). Trimming removed 4 bases from V and 4 bases from J, with 16 bases in between. Germline CDR1 is SQVTM and CDR2 is ANQGSEA. The CDR3 length is 14 residues. The CDR3 DNA reads as TGCAGCGTTGTCCTACGGGACTTAAGCTATGGCTACACCTTC. As protein: CSVVLRDLSYGYTF.

This clone was observed a few times. The chain is built from TRBV28 and TRBJ1-3; 8 bases match TRBD1. Trimming at V came to 8 bases and at J to 0 bases, leaving 9 bases not matched to a gene. The germline V gene encodes CDR1 MDHEN and CDR2 SYDVKM. CDR3 length: 16 residues. The CDR3 loop is CASLGDRTYSGNTIYF. The CDR3, as DNA: TGTGCCAGCTTGGGGGACAGGACCTACTCTGGAAACACCATATATTTT. The whole variable domain, remainder taken from reference TRBV28 and TRBJ1-3, is DVKVTQSSRYLVKRTGEKVFLECVQDMDHENMFWYRQDPGLGLRLIYFSYDVKMKEKGDIPEGYSVSREKKERFSLILESASTNQTSMYLCASLGDRTYSGNTIYFGEGSWLTVV.

V usage is TRBV20-1 and J usage is TRBJ1-5; 9 bases line up with TRBD1. The V gene's germline CDR1 is DFQATT and CDR2 SNEGSKA (reference sequence). The ends lost 3 bases at V and 4 bases at J; junction bases unmatched: 16. The CDR3 contains 18 residues. CDR3 protein: CSASPGQGYRFLNQPQHF. CDR3 in DNA: TGCAGTGCTAGTCCGGGACAGGGTTACCGTTTTTTAAATCAGCCCCAGCATTTT.

This clone appeared once. The rearrangement uses TRBV5-1 and TRBJ2-5; D perhaps matches TRBD1 (5 bases). The germline V gene encodes CDR1 SGHRS and CDR2 YFSETQ. V lost 3 bases and J lost 5, with 17 bases in between. The length of the CDR3 is 15 residues. The CDR3 loop reads CASSYDRGARETQYF. DNA for the CDR3: TGCGCCAGCAGCTATGACAGAGGCGCCAGGGAGACCCAGTACTTC.

The J gene is TRBJ2-3, the V gene TRBV27, with 13 bases fitting TRBD2. V was clipped by 6 bases and J by 6 bases; unmatched bases: 15. This CDR3 has 18 amino acids. The germline V gene has CDR1 MNHEY and CDR2 SMNVEV (reference sequence). The CDR3 region is CASSPGGRLAGGLDTQYF. The CDR3 DNA follows: TGTGCCAGCAGCCCTGGGGGCCGACTAGCGGGGGGCCTGGATACGCAGTATTTT.

The genes are TRBV27 and TRBJ2-7; 7 positions match TRBD2. V gave up 5 bases and J gave up 6 bases; unmatched junction bases: 4. The CDR3 totals 12 residues. Germline V gene sequence: CDR1 MNHEY, CDR2 SMNVEV (reference sequence). The CDR3 reads CASSGGGGEQYF. CDR3 nucleotide sequence: TGTGCCAGCAGTGGGGGGGGAGGCGAGCAGTACTTC.

The chain uses TRBV13 and TRBJ1-4; TRBD1 matches at 9 bases. The CDR3 loop spans 14 amino acids. V dropped 5 bases and J dropped 7; count of bases not matched to a gene: 5. Germline values: CDR1 PRHDT, CDR2 FYEKMQ (reference sequence). CDR3 amino acids: CASSIQGAGEKLFF. CDR3 in DNA: TGTGCCAGCAGCATACAGGGGGCTGGTGAAAAACTGTTTTTT.